The 10 T cell receptor beta chains listed next were all sequenced from one sample in a study of blood T cells in healthy people across ages. Sample-barcoded 5' priming and a J-beta primer mix drove a second PCR of roughly 6 to 12 cycles. TCRdb re-called the 5' RACE reads with MiXCR, one entry per CDR3 protein. The sample lists roughly 700,000 distinct CDR3 sequences; approximately 49% were seen once. Sequenced sample: blood. The receptors come from a woman aged 60-75 years in good health.

This chain uses TRBV7-3 with TRBJ2-1; 7 nucleotides line up with TRBD2. CDR3 size: 13 residues. CDR1 and CDR2 (germline): SGHTA, FQGTGA. V gave up 3 bases and J gave up 8 bases; unmatched junction bases: 4. The CDR3 DNA is TGTGCCAGCAGCTTCCAGCGGGAAGATGAGCAGTTCTTC. This translates into CASSFQREDEQFF.

This clonotype was counted only a few times. Possible read error: a much larger clone is one base away. The chain couples TRBV28 to TRBJ2-7, with D possibly called TRBD1 or TRBD2 (5 bases each). Trimming removed 11 bases from V and 2 bases from J, with 16 bases in between. Per the germline V gene, CDR1 is MDHEN and CDR2 is SYDVKM. The CDR3 sequence is 13 residues long. CDR3 residues: CAGTGQSAYEQYF. In nucleotides, the CDR3 is TGTGCCGGCACGGGGCAGTCGGCCTACGAGCAGTACTTC. Variable domain in full (rest from reference TRBV28 and TRBJ2-7): DVKVTQSSRYLVKRTGEKVFLECVQDMDHENMFWYRQDPGLGLRLIYFSYDVKMKEKGDIPEGYSVSREKKERFSLILESASTNQTSMYLCAGTGQSAYEQYFGPGTRLTVT.

The CDR3 sequence: CATRAPGQGDNEQYF. CDR3 in DNA: TGTGCCACCAGGGCCCCGGGACAAGGGGACAATGAGCAGTACTTC. This chain connects TRBV7-9 to TRBJ2-5; TRBD1 might be the D (6 bases). V gave up 10 bases and J gave up 11 bases, with 29 bases separating them. The CDR3 totals 15 residues. Germline V gene data show CDR1 as SEHNR and CDR2 as FQNEAQ (reference sequence).

The CDR3 spells CASKQGDNQPQHF. CDR3 sequence (DNA): TGTGCCAGCAAACAGGGGGACAATCAGCCCCAGCATTTT. The chain links TRBV28 to TRBJ1-5; 8 positions match TRBD1. J lost 3 bases, V lost 7 bases, and 2 bases had no gene match. This CDR3 has 13 amino acids. Germline assignment: CDR1 MDHEN and CDR2 SYDVKM.

This sequence joins TRBV6-2 or TRBV6-3 and TRBJ2-5; 7 bases align to TRBD1. Germline lookup yields CDR1 MNHEY and CDR2 SVGEGT. Germline trimming cut 6 bases from V and 5 bases from J; bases unmatched to any gene: 9. CDR3 length: 14 residues. The CDR3, as DNA: TGTGCCAGCAGGCAAGACAGGGTCGGGGAGACCCAGTACTTC. This sequence encodes CASRQDRVGETQYF.

The rearrangement uses TRBV29-1 and TRBJ1-1, with 9 bases matching TRBD1. CDR1 is SQVTM and CDR2 is ANQGSEA in the germline V gene. J gave up 8 bases and V 6 bases, and 4 bases lay outside the gene matches. This CDR3 contains 11 residues. The CDR3 bases are TGCAGCGTACAGGGGGCCGGAGAAGCTTTCTTT. It translates to CSVQGAGEAFF.

The genes are TRBV5-1 and TRBJ2-7; no definite D call. Trimming left V 4 bases short and J 4 bases short, with 15 bases between. CDR1 SGHRS and CDR2 YFSETQ come from the germline V gene. CDR3 length: 14 residues. The CDR3 spells CASSMELGRYEQYF. CDR3 DNA sequence: TGCGCCAGCAGCATGGAGCTTGGTCGGTACGAGCAGTACTTC.

This chain links TRBV27 with TRBJ2-3; 13 bases map to TRBD2. Germline CDR1 is MNHEY and CDR2 is SMNVEV (reference sequence). The ends lost 4 bases at V and 4 bases at J; junction bases unmatched: 8. This CDR3 contains 17 residues. CDR3 in amino acids: CASSSGLAGVSPDTQYF. The CDR3 DNA reads as TGTGCCAGCAGTTCAGGACTAGCGGGAGTGAGTCCAGATACGCAGTATTTT.

This chain links TRBV29-1 with TRBJ1-1; the match to TRBD1 covers 10 bases. The CDR3 has 13 amino acids. After removal of 6 bases from V and 6 bases from J, the junction contained 7 bases not matched to a gene. Germline assignment: CDR1 SQVTM and CDR2 ANQGSEA. The CDR3 DNA is TGCAGCGTCGACTGGGACAGGGGCGCTGAAGCTTTCTTT. It yields the protein CSVDWDRGAEAFF. The full variable domain, in which reference TRBV29-1 and TRBJ1-1 provide the parts outside the CDR3, is SAVISQKPSRDICQRGTSLTIQCQVDSQVTMMFWYRQQPGQSLTLIATANQGSEATYESGFVIDKFPISRPNLTFSTLTVSNMSPEDSSIYLCSVDWDRGAEAFFGQGTRLTVV.

On this clonotype: The junction shows a germline mismatch at one end, possibly a read error. This chain uses TRBV7-9 with TRBJ2-4, with D maybe TRBD2 (5 bases). Germline CDR1 SEHNR, CDR2 FQNEAQ (reference sequence). This CDR3 spans 12 amino acids. This chain's CDR3 is CSSRFEGGIQYF. The CDR3 DNA reads TGTTCCAGCAGATTCGAGGGCGGCATTCAGTACTTC.